This TCR beta chain came from a study of identical twins (dated by TCRdb to 2016 to 2017). Study-level background: To test whether fetal clonotypes persist, the study used deep sequencing on TCR alpha and beta repertoires from monozygotic twins, unrelated adults of various ages, and cord blood. To rule out contamination, replicate twin experiments were performed at different times with different library preparation protocols. General findings and caveats noted by the study authors: Fewer insertions were carried by abundant cord blood beta clonotypes; a weaker similar trend was observed in young adult naive repertoires, while no such trend was observed in memory repertoires. Compared with coincidental sharing between unrelated individuals, out-of-frame TCR alpha sequences shared between twins had an excess of sequences with low generation probability. Conclusions relied on cross-sectional statistical analysis, since the same donors could not be followed over many years. Excess twin sharing in beta out-of-frame sequences was weaker because fewer shared sequences lowered the signal-to-noise ratio. In monozygotic twins, recombination models systematically underestimated out-of-frame TCR alpha sharing, but the models matched the sharing seen between unrelated individuals. Invariant T cells such as MAIT and iNKT could partly confound zero-insertion analyses, although diverse VJ usage argued against such confounding for most clonotypes.

Its CDR3 holds 15 amino acids, cysteine through phenylalanine. Only the CDR3 portion is preserved as DNA: 45 bases, with reading frame beginning at the first base. The V and J ends are trimmed by 4 bases and 2 bases, leaving 15 bases between them. For CDR1 and CDR2, the germline V gene lists MDHEN and SYDVKM. Points on this clonotype: Its antigen target is currently unknown. There are no base qualities to consult, and no much larger clone falls within one base.

All donors were healthy Caucasians. Three pairs of female monozygotic twins, all aged roughly 18 to 29 years, were included in the twin cohort. CD4+ and CD8+ T cell populations were isolated with positive isolation kits from Invitrogen. The method was 5' RACE. TCRdb records Illumina HiSeq 2000 as the sequencer. A universal primer binding site was introduced by template switching, and a unique molecular identifier was present in the final cDNA, enabling accurate counting of TCR cDNA molecules. First-strand cDNA for TCR alpha and beta chains was synthesized from specific primers in the conserved constant-segment region. To control for contamination, every cDNA library was double barcoded, receiving both a SMART-Mk sample barcode and Illumina barcodes. Two successive PCR steps introduced TruSeq adapter sequences along with Illumina sample barcodes. Sequencing of the TCR alpha and beta cDNA libraries was done on the Illumina HiSeq platform using custom primers. The source study handled its data this way. Raw reads were processed with MiGEC to extract unique molecular identifiers, and MiXCR was used to determine CDR3 positions. Recombination models were inferred per individual with the repgenHMM and IGoR tools using an EM algorithm. The analysis of shared clonotypes was done with the tcR package in R, with sharing normalized by the product of cloneset sizes. To study raw recombination free of thymic and clonal selection effects, out-of-frame nonproductive sequences were analyzed. The public sequencing data were trimmed at Q25 with fastp and processed into clonotypes with MiXCR by TCRdb, which kept only in-frame beta chains. Rows with a matching CDR3 protein are joined into one entry that keeps the most common DNA and genes. None of the V and J calls come from the authors' own analysis; TCRdb made them. This sample has more than 400,000 distinct CDR3 sequences in its table, and 13% to 15% of those were observed once. Nearly 0.45% of the sample goes to the ten largest clones.

The sample also formed part of further work on yellow fever vaccine responses in identical twins. That second report states: According to the authors, the vaccine-induced T cell response in identical twins seemed to be partly convergent and partly specific to each individual. The study precisely tracked vaccine-responding T cell clones in identical twins.

The sample consisted of CD4+ T cells sorted from blood. This TCR was sampled from a woman younger than 30 in good health. The V and J segments used are TRBV28 and TRBJ2-7; no confident D gene assignment can be made. DNA sequence: TGTGCCAGCAGTTCATCGGACGGTAGCCCCTACGAGCAGTACTTC. Its protein is CASSSSDGSPYEQYF.